A selection of T cell receptor beta chains follows, all from one sample in a study of blood T cell repertoires in COVID-19. The data were produced by immunoSEQ multiplex PCR, yet TCRdb's version contains in-frame clones alone and is incomplete. The table includes hundreds of thousands of clones, around nine tenths detected once. Sequencing was carried out using PBMCs or T cells enriched from blood (not recorded which). These receptors were collected from a woman younger than 45 who had recovered from COVID-19. The CDR3 runs from the conserved cysteine through the conserved F or W. Fields, in order: J gene, clone size, D gene, V gene, CDR3 protein, CDR3 DNA. The D gene is left open where the match is weak. The size field is filled for only some rows; it gives once, few, many or a size class.

TRBJ2-3	NA	TRBD2	TRBV5-1	CASSPEASGSHPTDTQYF	TGCGCCAGCAGCCCGGAGGCTAGCGGGAGTCACCCCACAGATACGCAGTATTTT
TRBJ2-7	NA	NA	TRBV6-2/TRBV6-3	CASSFSAGGRRYEQYF	TGTGCCAGCAGTTTCTCTGCAGGGGGGAGAAGGTACGAGCAGTACTTC
TRBJ2-1	NA	TRBD2	TRBV24-1	CATSDVGSTSPREQFF	TGTGCCACCAGTGATGTGGGATCGACTAGCCCAAGGGAGCAGTTCTTC
TRBJ2-1	once	NA	TRBV2	CASRRLRTRYNEQFF	TGTGCCAGCAGACGACTTCGAACCCGCTACAATGAGCAGTTCTTC
TRBJ2-3	NA	TRBD2	TRBV28	CASSLWEGRGDTQYF	TGTGCCAGCAGTTTGTGGGAGGGCCGTGGAGATACGCAGTATTTT
TRBJ1-1	NA	TRBD1	TRBV18	CASSSDREFLDTEAFF	TGTGCCAGCTCATCGGACAGGGAGTTTTTGGACACTGAAGCTTTCTTT
TRBJ1-2	once	TRBD1	TRBV5-4	CASSFPDREGYTF	TGTGCCAGCAGCTTCCCGGACAGGGAGGGCTACACCTTC
TRBJ2-1	once	TRBD1	TRBV7-9	CASSTPGQGHNEQFF	TGTGCCAGCAGCACCCCGGGACAGGGACACAATGAGCAGTTCTTC
TRBJ2-2	NA	TRBD1	TRBV27	CASSLDRGGNTGELFF	TGTGCCAGCAGTTTAGACAGGGGGGGGAACACCGGGGAGCTGTTTTTT
TRBJ1-3	NA	TRBD1	TRBV5-3	CARSLGRGCNPTIYF	TGTGCCAGAAGCTTGGGCAGGGGGTGTAACCCCACCATATATTTT
TRBJ2-1	once	NA	TRBV3-1/TRBV3-2	CASSQEAGYYNEQFF	TGTGCCAGCAGCCAAGAGGCAGGGTATTACAATGAGCAGTTCTTC
TRBJ2-5	NA	NA	TRBV28	CASSFRGGGETQYF	TGTGCCAGCAGTTTTCGAGGTGGTGGAGAGACCCAGTACTTC
TRBJ2-1	once	TRBD1	TRBV11-2	CASSSGTGYNNEQFF	TGTGCCAGCAGCTCGGGGACAGGGTATAACAATGAGCAGTTCTTC
TRBJ1-1	NA	TRBD1	TRBV19	CASSGGDRGHTEAFF	TGTGCCAGTAGTGGGGGTGACAGGGGTCACACTGAAGCTTTCTTT
TRBJ1-2	NA	TRBD1	TRBV28	CASSDPADRGVRGYTF	TGTGCCAGCAGTGACCCCGCGGACAGGGGGGTAAGGGGCTACACCTTC
TRBJ1-1	NA	NA	TRBV28	CASSLVPRAYTEAFF	TGTGCCAGCAGTTTAGTCCCCAGGGCATACACTGAAGCTTTCTTT
TRBJ1-5	few	NA	TRBV4-2	CASSQDRYQPQHF	TGTGCCAGCAGCCAAGATCGGTATCAGCCCCAGCATTTT
TRBJ1-6	NA	TRBD1	TRBV19	CASWDRRNSPLHF	TGTGCCAGCTGGGACAGGAGGAATTCACCCCTCCACTTT
TRBJ1-5	NA	TRBD1	TRBV28	CASSLYPGQGAKHF	TGTGCCAGCAGTTTATACCCGGGACAGGGGGCGAAGCATTTT
TRBJ1-2	NA	NA	TRBV28	CASRNPGGVYGYTF	TGTGCCAGCAGGAACCCGGGGGGGGTCTATGGCTACACCTTC
TRBJ1-1	NA	NA	TRBV6-5	CASRLREANTEAFF	TGTGCCAGCAGGCTGCGAGAAGCGAACACTGAAGCTTTCTTT
TRBJ1-2	NA	NA	TRBV9	CASSVPPGYYGYTF	TGTGCCAGCAGCGTACCTCCGGGGTACTATGGCTACACCTTC
TRBJ1-5	NA	NA	TRBV4-3	CASSQIWTANQPQHF	TGCGCCAGCAGCCAAATCTGGACAGCTAATCAGCCCCAGCATTTT
TRBJ1-1	NA	NA	TRBV6-1	CASSEQGITEAFF	TGTGCCAGCAGTGAACAGGGGATCACTGAAGCTTTCTTT
TRBJ2-1	NA	TRBD2	TRBV7-2	CASSSQGLAGYNEQFF	TGTGCCAGCAGCTCCCAGGGACTAGCTGGCTACAATGAGCAGTTCTTC
TRBJ2-7	NA	NA	TRBV24-1	CATSRAGEQYF	TGTGCCACCAGTCGAGCAGGCGAGCAGTACTTC
TRBJ2-2	NA	TRBD1	TRBV5-1	CASSLGRDSANTGELFF	TGCGCCAGCAGCTTGGGCCGGGACAGCGCGAACACCGGGGAGCTGTTTTTT
TRBJ2-7	NA	NA	TRBV7-6	CASSLVRGEEQYF	TGTGCCAGCAGCTTAGTTCGGGGTGAAGAGCAGTACTTC
TRBJ2-5	NA	NA	TRBV4-3	CASSQGFLPQETQYF	TGCGCCAGCAGCCAAGGGTTTCTACCCCAAGAGACCCAGTACTTC
TRBJ1-6	NA	TRBD1	TRBV27	CASSDRGGSPLHF	TGTGCCAGCAGCGACAGGGGGGGTTCACCCCTCCACTTT
TRBJ2-1	NA	TRBD2	TRBV5-5	CASSGTSGNEQFF	TGTGCCAGCAGCGGGACTAGCGGGAATGAGCAGTTCTTC
TRBJ1-4	NA	NA	TRBV4-3	CASSQPGTRIEKLFF	TGCGCCAGCAGCCAACCCGGGACACGGATCGAAAAACTGTTTTTT
TRBJ2-2	NA	TRBD2	TRBV10-3	CAISESRLAGKENTGELFF	TGTGCCATCAGTGAGTCTCGACTAGCGGGAAAAGAGAACACCGGGGAGCTGTTTTTT
TRBJ2-1	NA	TRBD2	TRBV7-6	CASSLETSGSQYFNEQFF	TGTGCCAGCAGCTTAGAAACTAGCGGGTCACAATACTTCAATGAGCAGTTCTTC
TRBJ2-1	NA	TRBD1	TRBV5-6	CASSLWDRVYNEQFF	TGTGCCAGCAGCCTCTGGGACAGGGTCTACAATGAGCAGTTCTTC
TRBJ2-7	few	NA	TRBV6-2/TRBV6-3	CASSFDSPYEQYF	TGTGCCAGCAGTTTCGACTCTCCCTACGAGCAGTACTTC
TRBJ1-6	NA	NA	TRBV4-2	CASSQDGDSNSPLHF	TGTGCCAGCAGCCAAGATGGTGACAGTAATTCACCCCTCCACTTT
TRBJ1-5	NA	NA	TRBV4-3	CASSQYSNQPQHF	TGCGCCAGCAGCCAGTATAGCAATCAGCCCCAGCATTTT
TRBJ2-6	NA	NA	TRBV30	CALSPSGANVLTF	TGTGCCCTAAGTCCGTCTGGGGCCAACGTCCTGACTTTC
TRBJ2-7	NA	NA	TRBV2	CASSNTRNEQYF	TGTGCCAGCAGTAATACTAGAAACGAGCAGTACTTC
TRBJ1-5	once	NA	TRBV28	CASSSLGGDHQPQHF	TGTGCCAGCAGTTCCCTGGGAGGGGACCATCAGCCCCAGCATTTT
TRBJ1-2	many	TRBD1	TRBV7-9	CASSSNRGRSLANGYTF	TGTGCCAGCAGCTCCAACAGGGGGCGATCTCTGGCGAATGGCTACACCTTC
TRBJ2-3	NA	TRBD1	TRBV27	CASSSLGDRNTDTQYF	TGTGCCAGCAGTTCCCTTGGGGACAGGAACACAGATACGCAGTATTTT
TRBJ2-7	NA	NA	TRBV28	CASLSHGTPTHYEQYF	TGTGCCAGCCTATCCCACGGGACACCAACTCACTACGAGCAGTACTTC